The next 2 T cell receptor beta chains were all read from a single sample in a study of cytomegalovirus exposure and HLA in healthy donors (dated by TCRdb to about 2017). The library was prepared using the immunoSEQ multiplex PCR assay. For the multiplex PCR, a mixture combining 60 forward primers for TCR Vbeta segments and 13 reverse primers for TCR Jbeta segments was used. TCRdb limited this immuneACCESS table to in-frame rearrangements with V and J called. A share of clones is missing; checked studies link under half to unresolved V genes, and the rest is unexplained. This sample has approximately 190,000 clones in its table, and 82% of those were observed once. The ten largest make up around 0.75% of the sample. The sample was PBMCs. The source is a young woman in good health and CMV-seronegative.

This sequence joins TRBV6-6 and TRBJ1-1; D is perhaps TRBD1 (5 bases). The length of the CDR3 is 14 residues. Germline V gene data show CDR1 as MNHNY and CDR2 as SVGAGI (reference sequence). Trimming cost V 1 base and J 1 base, with 7 bases left between them. This CDR3 reads CASSYLDTNTEAFF. The DNA for the CDR3 is TGTGCCAGCAGTTACTTGGACACGAACACTGAAGCTTTCTTT.

V and J are TRBV2 and TRBJ2-7; TRBD2 agrees at 9 bases. The CDR3 covers 17 residues. Germline trimming cut 7 bases from V and 2 bases from J; bases unmatched to any gene: 15. Looked up from germline, CDR1 is SNHLY and CDR2 is FYNNEI. As DNA, the CDR3 is TGTGCCAGCATTGGCCTAGCGGGAACCCCAAAACCCTACGAGCAGTACTTC. Amino acids: CASIGLAGTPKPYEQYF. The full variable domain, completed using reference TRBV2 and TRBJ2-7, is EPEVTQTPSHQVTQMGQEVILRCVPISNHLYFYWYRQILGQKVEFLVSFYNNEISEKSEIFDDQFSVERPDGSNFTLKIRSTKLEDSAMYFCASIGLAGTPKPYEQYFGPGTRLTVT.